Below are 16 T cell receptor beta chains sequenced from a single sample in a study of regulatory T cells in long-lasting Graves disease. The time point here: persistent/refractory GD, antithyroid drugs over 5 years with positive TRAb. The TCR library was made from RNA extracted from PBMCs. To make TCR beta libraries, researchers used iRepertoire HTBI primers and Arm-PCR of CDR3 regions. TCRdb re-called the multiplex PCR reads through MiXCR, storing one row per CDR3 protein. The sample comprises about 290,000 distinct CDR3 sequences, under 25% of which are singletons, and approximately 53% rests with the top ten. The sample here was peripheral blood mononuclear cells (PBMCs), taken when the disease was refractory, from a patient treated with antithyroid drugs. These receptors came from a female donor with Graves disease.

This chain links TRBV7-8 with TRBJ2-2; D not certain. Germline CDR1 reads SGHVS; CDR2 reads FQNEAQ. V lost 2 bases and J 4 bases, leaving 8 bases between the germline ends. This CDR3 has 14 amino acids. The CDR3 spells CASSLNYLTGELFF. The CDR3 DNA is TGTGCCAGCAGCTTAAACTACCTCACCGGGGAGCTGTTTTTT.

There are a few counts of this clonotype. The rearrangement uses TRBV15 and TRBJ1-4; D is undetermined. CDR3 length: 15 residues. Germline V gene lookup returns CDR1 LNHNV and CDR2 YYDKDF (reference sequence). V lost 3 bases to trimming and J lost 7 bases, with 15 bases between them. CDR3 residues: CATSRSSLTGEKLFF. In DNA, the CDR3 is TGTGCCACCAGCAGGAGCAGCCTTACGGGTGAAAAACTGTTTTTT.

V is TRBV3-1 and J is TRBJ1-5, with D possibly TRBD1 on 5 matching bases. V shed 0 bases and J shed 0 bases, with 15 bases lying between them. The CDR3 is 18 residues long. Germline V gene sequence: CDR1 LGHDT, CDR2 YNNKEL (reference sequence). This CDR3 reads CASSQDPLDTYSNQPQHF. The CDR3 DNA follows: TGTGCCAGCAGCCAAGATCCCCTGGACACATATAGCAATCAGCCCCAGCATTTT.

The count of this clonotype is one. Possible read error: a much larger clone is one base away. The V and J genes are TRBV7-6 and TRBJ2-2; 7 bases are a match to TRBD1. The germline CDR1 and CDR2 sequences are SGHVS and FNYEAQ. The CDR3 is 18 amino acids. Trimming cost V 5 bases and J 7 bases; bases outside gene matches: 19. CDR3 bases: TGTGCCAGCAGCCCCCAACGTGACAGGGTGGGACCCTACGGGGAGCTGTTTTTT. Translation: CASSPQRDRVGPYGELFF.

About this clonotype: A much larger clone differs from this one at a single base, so this may be a read error. The chain joins TRBV28 to TRBJ1-2; a weak D match, TRBD1 (5 bases). Deletions cut 8 bases from V and 6 bases from J, with 16 bases between. The CDR3 spans 13 residues. Germline CDR1 is MDHEN and CDR2 is SYDVKM. CDR3 in DNA: TGTGCCAGCGGCCCCTCAGGGAGGAATGGCTACACCTTC. It codes for CASGPSGRNGYTF.

This clonotype occurred many times. The chain combines TRBV5-1 with TRBJ1-1; no reliable D call. V was cut by 4 bases and J by 3 bases, with 13 bases left in between. The CDR3 is 14 residues long. Germline CDR1 SGHRS, CDR2 YFSETQ. The CDR3 sequence is CASSRGEDYTEAFF. Written as DNA, the CDR3 is TGCGCCAGCAGCCGCGGCGAGGACTACACTGAAGCTTTCTTT.

The CDR3 bases are TGCAGCGTTGAGGCTAGTGATCGCTACGAGCAGTACTTC. It translates to CSVEASDRYEQYF. The chain recombines TRBV29-1 with TRBJ2-7; D ambiguous. Trimming took off 3 bases at V and 3 bases at J, with 12 bases between the two ends. This CDR3 spans 13 amino acids. Looked up from germline, CDR1 is SQVTM and CDR2 is ANQGSEA.

In this sample, this clonotype turned up many times. The CDR3 protein is CASSSGTGKNIQYF. The CDR3 DNA is TGTGCCAGCAGCTCCGGGACAGGAAAAAACATTCAGTACTTC. This chain uses TRBV28 with TRBJ2-4; 8 bases line up with TRBD1. Germline assignment: CDR1 MDHEN and CDR2 SYDVKM. This CDR3 is 14 amino acids long. V lost 6 bases, J lost 4 bases, and 5 bases stayed unmatched.

The chain carries TRBV5-1 and TRBJ2-7; D gene uncertain. The CDR3 loop spans 14 amino acids. V lost 4 bases and J lost 0, with 11 bases in between. Germline V lookup: CDR1 SGHRS, CDR2 YFSETQ. CDR3 protein: CASSVGQSSYEQYF. For the CDR3, the DNA is TGCGCCAGCAGCGTAGGGCAATCCTCCTACGAGCAGTACTTC.

This clonotype occurred many times. The chain couples TRBV13 to TRBJ2-7; D unclear. Germline-derived CDR1 and CDR2 are PRHDT and FYEKMQ (reference sequence). This CDR3 region has 14 residues. Trimming pared 4 bases from V and 2 bases from J, leaving 12 bases between. CDR3: CASSSRHRAYEQYF. The CDR3 DNA reads as TGTGCCAGCAGCTCGAGACACCGGGCCTACGAGCAGTACTTC.

This clonotype was recorded many times. The V and J genes are TRBV28 and TRBJ1-2; possibly TRBD1 for D (6 bases). The CDR3 consists of 13 residues. V lost 5 bases and J 4 bases, leaving 11 bases between the germline ends. CDR1 is MDHEN, CDR2 SYDVKM, per germline. CDR3 in amino acids: CASSRQGIYGYTF. The CDR3 nucleotides read TGTGCCAGCAGTCGGCAGGGGATCTATGGCTACACCTTC.

Ten or more counts support this clonotype. J is TRBJ2-5 and V is TRBV6-2 or TRBV6-3; TRBD1 might be the D (6 bases). V was cut by 2 bases and J by 5 bases, with 15 bases left in between. The CDR3 is made up of 15 amino acids. The germline V gene has CDR1 MNHEY and CDR2 SVGEGT. CDR3 in amino acids: CASSYGTGIDETQYF. The CDR3 nucleotides are TGTGCCAGCAGTTACGGTACAGGGATAGATGAGACCCAGTACTTC.

In its sample, this clonotype was seen a few times. V usage is TRBV6-2 or TRBV6-3 and J usage is TRBJ1-1; D might be TRBD1 (5 bases). The CDR3 consists of 14 residues. V lost 5 bases and J lost 0, with 10 bases in between. Per germline, CDR1 MNHEY and CDR2 SVGEGT. CDR3 sequence reads: CASSIQDMNTEAFF. The CDR3 coding sequence is TGTGCCAGCAGTATACAGGATATGAACACTGAAGCTTTCTTT.

This clonotype has only a few counts. The chain employs TRBV27 and TRBJ1-6, with a possible D match to TRBD1 (5 bases). This CDR3 contains 15 residues. Germline CDR1 MNHEY, CDR2 SMNVEV (reference sequence). V was shortened by 1 base and J by 2 bases, with 6 bases between the two germline ends. The CDR3 DNA follows: TGTGCCAGCAGTTTATGGACAACCTATAATTCACCCCTCCACTTT. The encoded protein is CASSLWTTYNSPLHF.

This clonotype was picked up a small number of times. The chain has TRBV15 and TRBJ1-6; the match to TRBD1 covers 7 bases. CDR1 is LNHNV, CDR2 YYDKDF, per germline (reference sequence). The CDR3 has 14 residues. Germline trimming cut 5 bases from V and 7 bases from J; bases unmatched to any gene: 5. In DNA, the CDR3 is TGTGCCACCAGCGCCGACAGGGAAAATTCACCCCTCCACTTT. Its translation: CATSADRENSPLHF. Using reference TRBV15 and TRBJ1-6 for the parts outside the CDR3, the full variable domain is DAMVIQNPRYQVTQFGKPVTLSCSQTLNHNVMYWYQQKSSQAPKLLFHYYDKDFNNEADTPDNFQSRRPNTSFCFLDIRSPGLGDTAMYLCATSADRENSPLHFGNGTRLTVT.

In its sample, this clonotype was seen a few times. V and J are TRBV11-2 and TRBJ2-3; weak D call: TRBD2 (5 bases). This CDR3 is built from 17 residues. V lost 0 bases and J lost 3, with 16 bases in between. The germline CDR1 and CDR2 sequences are SGHAT and FQNNGV. The DNA of the CDR3 is TGTGCCAGCAGCTTAGAGGACGGGATGGAATGGACAGATACGCAGTATTTT. Translation: CASSLEDGMEWTDTQYF.